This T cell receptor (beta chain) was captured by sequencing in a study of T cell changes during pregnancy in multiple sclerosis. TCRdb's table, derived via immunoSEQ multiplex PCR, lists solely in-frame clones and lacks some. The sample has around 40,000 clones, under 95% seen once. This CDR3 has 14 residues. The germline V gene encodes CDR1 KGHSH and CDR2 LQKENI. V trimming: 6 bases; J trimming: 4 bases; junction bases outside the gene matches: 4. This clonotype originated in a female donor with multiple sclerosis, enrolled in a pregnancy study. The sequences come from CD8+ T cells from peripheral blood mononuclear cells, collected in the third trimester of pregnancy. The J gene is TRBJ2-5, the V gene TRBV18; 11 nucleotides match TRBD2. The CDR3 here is CASSTGTSGETQYF. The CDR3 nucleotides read TGTGCCAGCTCGACCGGGACTAGCGGAGAGACCCAGTACTTC.